This T cell receptor (beta chain) originates from a study of blood T cell repertoires in COVID-19. Data came from immunoSEQ multiplex PCR; TCRdb stores just in-frame clones and leaves some out. The profile shows about 180,000 clones, 88% of them singletons. Germline-derived CDR1 and CDR2 are SEHNR and FQNEAQ (reference sequence). V lost 5 bases to trimming and J lost 6 bases, with 11 bases between them. This CDR3 is built from 12 residues. Material: PBMCs or T cells enriched from blood (not recorded which). The origin of this receptor is a woman younger than 30 who had recovered from COVID-19. The rearrangement links TRBV7-9 to TRBJ2-7; tentatively, D is TRBD1 (5 bases). In DNA, the CDR3 is TGTGCCAGCAGCCCAGGCCAGGGCGAGCAGTACTTC. Protein product: CASSPGQGEQYF.